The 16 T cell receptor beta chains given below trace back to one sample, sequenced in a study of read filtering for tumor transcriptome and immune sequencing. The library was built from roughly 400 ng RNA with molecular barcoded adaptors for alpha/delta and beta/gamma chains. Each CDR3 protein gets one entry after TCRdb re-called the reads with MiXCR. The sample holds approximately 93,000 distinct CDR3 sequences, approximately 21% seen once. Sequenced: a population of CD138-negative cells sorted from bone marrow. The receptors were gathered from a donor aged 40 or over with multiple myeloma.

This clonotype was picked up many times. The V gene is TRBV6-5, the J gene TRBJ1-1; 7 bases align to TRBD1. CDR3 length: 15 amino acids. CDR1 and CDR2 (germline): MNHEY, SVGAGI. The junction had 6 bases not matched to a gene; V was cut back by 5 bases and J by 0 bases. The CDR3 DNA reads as TGTGCCAGCAGTGGAACCGGGACAGTGAACACTGAAGCTTTCTTT. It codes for CASSGTGTVNTEAFF.

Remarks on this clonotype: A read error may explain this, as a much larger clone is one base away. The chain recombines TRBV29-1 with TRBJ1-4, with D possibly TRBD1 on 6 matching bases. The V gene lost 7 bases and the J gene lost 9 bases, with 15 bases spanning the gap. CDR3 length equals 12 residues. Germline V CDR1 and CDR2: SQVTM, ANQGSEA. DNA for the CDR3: TGCAGCGCATACGCAGGGGATAAAAAACTGTTTTTT. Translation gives CSAYAGDKKLFF.

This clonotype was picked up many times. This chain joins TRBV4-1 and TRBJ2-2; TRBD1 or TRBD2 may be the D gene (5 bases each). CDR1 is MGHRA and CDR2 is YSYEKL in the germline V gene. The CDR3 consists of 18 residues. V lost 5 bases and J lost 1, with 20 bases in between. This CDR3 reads CASSLGPMGTGNTGELFF. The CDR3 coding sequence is TGCGCCAGCAGCTTGGGCCCGATGGGGACGGGGAACACCGGGGAGCTGTTTTTT.

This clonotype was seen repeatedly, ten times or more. The CDR3 is CASSPGQGSSYEQYF. CDR3 bases: TGTGCCAGCAGTCCCGGACAGGGAAGCTCCTACGAGCAGTACTTC. The chain links TRBV28 to TRBJ2-7, with TRBD1 identical over 8 bases. CDR3 size: 15 residues. Germline CDR1 reads MDHEN; CDR2 reads SYDVKM. V trimming: 5 bases; J trimming: 0 bases; junction bases outside the gene matches: 6.

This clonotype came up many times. CDR3 region: CASSFSETYEQYF. CDR3 sequence (DNA): TGTGCCAGCAGCTTCTCCGAAACCTACGAGCAGTACTTC. The chain joins TRBV7-9 to TRBJ2-7, with D unresolved. The CDR3 has 13 residues. The V and J ends lost 3 bases and 2 bases respectively, with 8 bases between them. CDR1 and CDR2 (germline): SEHNR, FQNEAQ (reference sequence).

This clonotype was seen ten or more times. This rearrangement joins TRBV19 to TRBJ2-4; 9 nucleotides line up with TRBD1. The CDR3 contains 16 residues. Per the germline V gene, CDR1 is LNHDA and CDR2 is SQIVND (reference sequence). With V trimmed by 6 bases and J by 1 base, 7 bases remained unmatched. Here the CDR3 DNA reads TGTGCCAGTAGGGACAGGGGTGTCGTGGCCAAAAACATTCAGTACTTC. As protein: CASRDRGVVAKNIQYF.

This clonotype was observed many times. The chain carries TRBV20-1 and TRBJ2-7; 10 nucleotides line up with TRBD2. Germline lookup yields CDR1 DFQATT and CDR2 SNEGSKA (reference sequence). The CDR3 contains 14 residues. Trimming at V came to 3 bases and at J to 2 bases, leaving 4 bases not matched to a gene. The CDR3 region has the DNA TGCAGTGCTAGCAAAGCGGGGGGGACCTACGAGCAGTACTTC. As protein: CSASKAGGTYEQYF.

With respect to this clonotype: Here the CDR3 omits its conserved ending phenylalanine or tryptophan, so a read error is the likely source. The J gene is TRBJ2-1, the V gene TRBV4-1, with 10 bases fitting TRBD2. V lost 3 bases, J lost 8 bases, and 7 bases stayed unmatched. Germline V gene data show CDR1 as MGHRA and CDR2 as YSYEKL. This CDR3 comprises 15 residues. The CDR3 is CASSHQRGGRDEQFL. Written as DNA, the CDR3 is TGCGCCAGCAGCCACCAGCGGGGGGGCCGGGATGAGCAGTTCCTC.

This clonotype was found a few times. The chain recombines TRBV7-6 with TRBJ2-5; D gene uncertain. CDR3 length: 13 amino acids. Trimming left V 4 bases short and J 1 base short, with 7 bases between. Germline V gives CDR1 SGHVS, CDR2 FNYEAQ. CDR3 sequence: CASSSRTQETQYF. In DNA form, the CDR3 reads TGTGCCAGCAGCTCCCGGACCCAAGAGACCCAGTACTTC.

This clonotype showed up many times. CDR3 coding DNA: TGCAGTGTTTGGACAGGGTCCTACAATGAGCAGTTCTTC. Protein sequence: CSVWTGSYNEQFF. The V gene is TRBV20-1, the J gene TRBJ2-1; 8 bases match TRBD1. CDR3 length: 13 amino acids. CDR1 is DFQATT, CDR2 SNEGSKA, per germline (reference sequence). Trimming cost V 7 bases and J 1 base; bases outside gene matches: 3.

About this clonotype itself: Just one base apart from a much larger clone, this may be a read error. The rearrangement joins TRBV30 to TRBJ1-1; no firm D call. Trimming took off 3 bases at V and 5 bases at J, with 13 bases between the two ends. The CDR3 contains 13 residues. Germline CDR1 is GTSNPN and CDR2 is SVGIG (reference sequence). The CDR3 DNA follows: TGTGCCTGGAGCCAGCAGCCGAAAACTGAAGCTTTCTTT. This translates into CAWSQQPKTEAFF. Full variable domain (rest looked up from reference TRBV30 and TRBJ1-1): SQTIHQWPATLVQPVGSPLSLECTVEGTSNPNLYWYRQAAGRGLQLLFYSVGIGQISSEVPQNLSASRPQDRQFILSSKKLLLSDSGFYLCAWSQQPKTEAFFGQGTRLTVV.

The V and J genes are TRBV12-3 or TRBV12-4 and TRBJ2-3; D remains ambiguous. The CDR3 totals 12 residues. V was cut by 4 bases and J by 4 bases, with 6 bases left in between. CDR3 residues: CASSYLPDTQYF. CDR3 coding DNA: TGTGCCAGCAGTTATCTGCCAGATACGCAGTATTTT.

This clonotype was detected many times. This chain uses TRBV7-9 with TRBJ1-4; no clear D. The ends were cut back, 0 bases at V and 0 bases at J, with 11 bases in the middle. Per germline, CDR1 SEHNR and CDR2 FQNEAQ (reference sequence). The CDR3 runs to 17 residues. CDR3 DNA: TGTGCCAGCAGCTTAGCTTTCGACCGGACAACTAATGAAAAACTGTTTTTT. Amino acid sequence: CASSLAFDRTTNEKLFF.

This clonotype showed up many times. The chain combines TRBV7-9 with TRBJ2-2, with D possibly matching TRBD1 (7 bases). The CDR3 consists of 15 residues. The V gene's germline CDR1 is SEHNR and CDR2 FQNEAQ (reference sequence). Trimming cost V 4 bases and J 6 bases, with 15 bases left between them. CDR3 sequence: CASSSPAGGSGELFF. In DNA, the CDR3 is TGTGCCAGCAGCTCCCCAGCAGGGGGGTCCGGGGAGCTGTTTTTT.

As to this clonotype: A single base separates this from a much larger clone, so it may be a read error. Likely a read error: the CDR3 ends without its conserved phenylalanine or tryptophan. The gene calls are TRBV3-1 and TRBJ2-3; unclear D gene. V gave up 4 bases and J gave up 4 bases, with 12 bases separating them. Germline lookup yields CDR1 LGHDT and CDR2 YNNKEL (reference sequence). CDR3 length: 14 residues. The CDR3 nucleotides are TGTGCCAGCAGCCCCCCTGGGATCCCAGATACGCAGTATTCT. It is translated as CASSPPGIPDTQYS.

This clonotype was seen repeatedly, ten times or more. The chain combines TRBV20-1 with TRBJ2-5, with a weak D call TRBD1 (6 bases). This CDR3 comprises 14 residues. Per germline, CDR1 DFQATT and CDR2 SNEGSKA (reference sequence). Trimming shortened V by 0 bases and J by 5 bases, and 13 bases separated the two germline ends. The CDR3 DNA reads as TGCAGTGCTAGAGATCAGTGGGGGCGTGAGACCCAGTACTTC. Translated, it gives CSARDQWGRETQYF.